This T cell receptor (beta chain) is from a study of blood T cell repertoires in COVID-19. As for the study in general: Collection of acute and convalescent COVID-19 samples took place in the United States, Italy and Spain. The analysed material was cDNA or gDNA that came from T cells, B-cell-depleted T cells, or PBMCs.

The CDR3 length is 18 residues. The V gene end was trimmed by 4 bases and the J gene end by 6 bases; junction bases not matched to a gene: 19. Germline V gene lookup returns CDR1 SGHVS and CDR2 FNYEAQ. Original processing methods: How many nucleated cells were present was estimated from reference gene primer amplification. Data came from immunoSEQ multiplex PCR; TCRdb stores just in-frame clones and leaves some out. The V and J calls and clone size were taken over from that table, and D and trimming were inferred from the DNA. The profile covers about 55,000 clones, with approximately 84% appearing a single time and more than 13% taken by the ten largest.

This sequence joins TRBV7-6 and TRBJ2-7; 9 bases fit TRBD1. Sequenced input: peripheral blood. This receptor was taken from a human donor in a cohort sampled during active COVID-19. In DNA, the CDR3 is TGTGCCAGCAGCTCCCCCACCTCGGCGGACAGGGGCTCGGGCGAGCAGTACTTC. It specifies CASSSPTSADRGSGEQYF.